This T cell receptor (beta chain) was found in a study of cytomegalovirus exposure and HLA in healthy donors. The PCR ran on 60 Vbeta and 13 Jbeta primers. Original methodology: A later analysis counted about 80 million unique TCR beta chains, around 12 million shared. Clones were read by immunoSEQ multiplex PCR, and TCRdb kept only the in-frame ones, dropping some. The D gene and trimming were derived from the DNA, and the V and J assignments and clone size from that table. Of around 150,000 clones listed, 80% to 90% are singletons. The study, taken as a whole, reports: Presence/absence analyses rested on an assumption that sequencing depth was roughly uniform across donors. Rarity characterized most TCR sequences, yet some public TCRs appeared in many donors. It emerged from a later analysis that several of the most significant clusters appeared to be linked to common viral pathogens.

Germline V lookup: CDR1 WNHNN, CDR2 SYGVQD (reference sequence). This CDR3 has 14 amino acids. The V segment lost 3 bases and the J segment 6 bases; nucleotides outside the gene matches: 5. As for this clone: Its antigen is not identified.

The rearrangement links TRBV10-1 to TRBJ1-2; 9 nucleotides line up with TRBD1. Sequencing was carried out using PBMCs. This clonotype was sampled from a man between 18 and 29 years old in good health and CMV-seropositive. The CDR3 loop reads CASSDGTGSDGYTF. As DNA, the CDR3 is TGCGCCAGCAGTGATGGGACAGGGAGTGATGGCTACACCTTC.